This entry lists 30 T cell receptor beta chains sequenced from one sample in a study of regulatory T cells in long-lasting Graves disease. Time point here: persistent/refractory GD, antithyroid drugs over 5 years with positive TRAb. Preparation of the TCR library used RNA extracted from PBMCs. Arm-PCR of CDR3 regions with iRepertoire HTBI primers generated TCR beta libraries. TCRdb reanalysed the multiplex PCR reads using MiXCR and keeps one entry per CDR3 protein. The sample lists around 450,000 distinct CDR3 sequences; around a fifth were seen once. Material: peripheral blood mononuclear cells (PBMCs), obtained when the disease was refractory, from a patient treated with antithyroid drugs. These receptors originate from a female donor with Graves disease.

The V gene is TRBV4-2, the J gene TRBJ1-6; D is unclear. V lost 0 bases and J lost 8, with 11 bases in between. Germline CDR1 reads LGHNA; CDR2 reads YNFKEQ. The CDR3 runs to 15 residues. The CDR3 here is CASSQDRQEHSPLHF. The CDR3 region has the DNA TGTGCCAGCAGCCAAGATCGTCAAGAGCATTCACCCCTCCACTTT.

The chain recombines TRBV19 with TRBJ2-4; D could derive from TRBD1 or TRBD2 (6 bases each). Per the germline V gene, CDR1 is LNHDA and CDR2 is SQIVND (reference sequence). The CDR3 contains 16 residues. Trimming left V 2 bases short and J 2 bases short, with 13 bases between. The CDR3 region has the DNA TGTGCCAGTAGTATAAGGGGGGAGTTGTCCAAAAACATTCAGTACTTC. Its protein product is CASSIRGELSKNIQYF.

This clonotype was counted only a few times. The CDR3 is CASRDQGAWQETQYF. CDR3 bases: TGTGCCAGCAGGGATCAGGGGGCTTGGCAAGAGACCCAGTACTTC. The V and J genes are TRBV11-2 and TRBJ2-5; the match to TRBD1 covers 8 bases. Germline values: CDR1 SGHAT, CDR2 FQNNGV. CDR3 length equals 15 residues. The V segment lost 6 bases and the J segment 2 bases; nucleotides outside the gene matches: 8.

This clonotype was counted many times. This chain uses TRBV6-1 with TRBJ1-4; no clear D. CDR1 is MNHNS, CDR2 SASEGT, per germline. V was pared by 6 bases and J by 0 bases, with 11 bases between. This CDR3 is 15 amino acids long. In nucleotides, the CDR3 is TGTGCCAGCAGATCAGGAAGGTCAACTAATGAAAAACTGTTTTTT. It specifies CASRSGRSTNEKLFF.

The chain uses TRBV28 and TRBJ2-7; D gene uncertain. V shed 3 bases and J shed 6 bases, with 9 bases lying between them. The germline V gene encodes CDR1 MDHEN and CDR2 SYDVKM. The CDR3 loop spans 12 amino acids. The CDR3 protein is CASSLHGAEQYF. CDR3 sequence (DNA): TGTGCCAGCAGTTTGCATGGAGCCGAGCAGTACTTC.

This clonotype was counted only a few times. This chain uses TRBV9 with TRBJ2-2, with 10 positions matching TRBD2. The V segment lost 2 bases and the J segment 4 bases; nucleotides outside the gene matches: 5. Germline V CDR1 and CDR2: SGDLS, YYNGEE. This CDR3 has 16 residues. CDR3: CASSVTGTSVTGELFF. As DNA, the CDR3 is TGTGCCAGCAGCGTGACCGGGACTAGCGTCACCGGGGAGCTGTTTTTT. Supplemented by reference TRBV9 and TRBJ2-2, the full variable domain reads DSGVTQTPKHLITATGQRVTLRCSPRSGDLSVYWYQQSLDQGLQFLIQYYNGEERAKGNILERFSAQQFPDLHSELNLSSLELGDSALYFCASSVTGTSVTGELFFGEGSRLTVL.

At least ten counts were recorded for this clonotype. The rearrangement uses TRBV7-2 and TRBJ2-5; 7 positions agree with TRBD1. Germline assignment: CDR1 SGHTA and CDR2 FQGNSA. This CDR3 spans 16 amino acids. V trimming: 5 bases; J trimming: 1 base; junction bases outside the gene matches: 10. CDR3 bases: TGTGCCAGCAGCCCAAGCCTGACAGGGCGCCAAGAGACCCAGTACTTC. This codes for CASSPSLTGRQETQYF.

This clonotype was counted many times. The chain couples TRBV5-1 to TRBJ1-1, with D perhaps matching TRBD1 (5 bases). V lost 7 bases and J 1 base, leaving 11 bases between the germline ends. The CDR3 length is 13 residues. From germline, CDR1 is SGHRS and CDR2 YFSETQ. The CDR3 region is CASGYQGNTEAFF. The CDR3 coding sequence is TGCGCCAGCGGATACCAGGGGAACACTGAAGCTTTCTTT.

V is TRBV6-5 and J is TRBJ2-2, with TRBD1 identical over 7 bases. V gave up 1 base and J gave up 6 bases; unmatched junction bases: 2. This CDR3 has 14 amino acids. Germline V gives CDR1 MNHEY, CDR2 SVGAGI. DNA of the CDR3: TGTGCCAGCAGTTACTGGCAGGGGGCCGGGGAGCTGTTTTTT. It yields the protein CASSYWQGAGELFF.

A remark on this clonotype: This may be a read error: a much more frequent sequence differs by one nucleotide. This chain connects TRBV6-2 or TRBV6-3 to TRBJ2-5; either TRBD1 or TRBD2 may supply D (5 bases each). This CDR3 spans 14 amino acids. CDR1 is MNHEY, CDR2 SVGEGT, per germline. Written as DNA, the CDR3 is TGTGCCAGCAGTCTTATAGGGGACGAAGAGGCCCAGTACTTC. It specifies CASSLIGDEEAQYF.

The chain recombines TRBV2 with TRBJ1-1; D gene ambiguous. V lost 2 bases, J lost 4 bases, and 8 bases lay in between. Per the germline V gene, CDR1 is SNHLY and CDR2 is FYNNEI. This CDR3 contains 13 residues. CDR3 protein: CASSEYLGTEAFF. The DNA of the CDR3 is TGTGCCAGCAGTGAATATCTGGGCACTGAAGCTTTCTTT.

This clonotype was seen at least ten times. The genes are TRBV6-2 or TRBV6-3 and TRBJ1-1; 7 bases fit TRBD1. The length of the CDR3 is 14 residues. In germline, CDR1 is MNHEY, CDR2 SVGEGT. The V and J ends lost 2 bases and 1 base, in that order; junction bases with no gene match: 1. The DNA for the CDR3 is TGTGCCAGCAGTTACCGACAGGGGAACACTGAAGCTTTCTTT. This gives the protein CASSYRQGNTEAFF.

The chain uses TRBV6-2 or TRBV6-3 and TRBJ2-1; 11 nucleotides align to TRBD2. V shed 4 bases, J shed 8 bases, and the junction held 10 bases outside the gene matches. This CDR3 has 16 amino acids. Per the germline V gene, CDR1 is MNHEY and CDR2 is SVGEGT. The CDR3 region is CASSSKLAGVSHEQFF. CDR3 bases: TGTGCCAGCAGTTCCAAACTAGCGGGGGTCTCGCATGAGCAGTTCTTC.

This clonotype occurred many times. The V gene is TRBV28, the J gene TRBJ1-4; 9 positions match TRBD1. V shed 6 bases and J 10 bases; nucleotides not matched to a gene: 3. The CDR3 is made up of 12 amino acids. Per germline, CDR1 MDHEN and CDR2 SYDVKM. The CDR3 sequence is CASRTTGGKLFF. CDR3 DNA: TGTGCCAGCAGAACGACAGGGGGAAAACTGTTTTTT.

This clonotype was seen only once. The V and J genes are TRBV7-9 and TRBJ2-7; D is ambiguous. Germline-derived CDR1 and CDR2 are SEHNR and FQNEAQ (reference sequence). The CDR3 loop spans 14 amino acids. The V gene lost 1 base and the J gene lost 4 bases, with 11 bases spanning the gap. In DNA form, the CDR3 reads TGTGCCAGCAGCTTAGAGCAGGAGAGTTACGAGCAGTACTTC. Its translation: CASSLEQESYEQYF.

This clonotype was recorded many times. The J gene is TRBJ1-1, the V gene TRBV11-2, with a tentative D call TRBD1 (6 bases). Trimming cost V 4 bases and J 7 bases, with 19 bases left between them. Germline V gene data show CDR1 as SGHAT and CDR2 as FQNNGV. The CDR3 consists of 15 residues. The CDR3 bases are TGTGCCAGCAGCTCTCCCCGGGGGCAAGGGATTGAAGCTTTCTTT. It codes for CASSSPRGQGIEAFF.

The table lists this clonotype with many counts. CDR3 sequence reads: CASSSGRYGYTF. DNA for the CDR3: TGTGCCAGCAGCTCCGGACGGTATGGCTACACCTTC. This rearrangement joins TRBV5-6 to TRBJ1-2; D gene uncertain. The CDR3 has 12 amino acids. Trimming removed 3 bases at V and 5 bases at J, with 8 bases between. From germline, CDR1 is SGHDT and CDR2 YYEEEE.

This clonotype has a handful of counts. DNA for the CDR3: TGTGCCAGCAGCTTGCAACTAGCGGGGGGTGGTTGGGAGACCCAGTACTTC. Translation: CASSLQLAGGGWETQYF. V and J are TRBV5-5 and TRBJ2-5, with 12 bases that match TRBD2. V shed 1 base, J shed 5 bases, and the junction held 9 bases outside the gene matches. Germline V gives CDR1 SGHKS, CDR2 YYEKEE (reference sequence). The CDR3 extends over 17 amino acids.

This clonotype was counted a few times. CDR3 bases: TGCAGTGCTTGTTCCTCGACAGGGGTTAATGAAAAACTGTTTTTT. Protein: CSACSSTGVNEKLFF. The rearrangement links TRBV20-1 to TRBJ1-4; 8 bases are a match to TRBD1. CDR3 length: 15 residues. Germline lookup yields CDR1 DFQATT and CDR2 SNEGSKA (reference sequence). J gave up 4 bases and V 5 bases, and 9 bases lay outside the gene matches.

This clonotype was observed a few times. V and J are TRBV28 and TRBJ2-5; 11 positions agree with TRBD2. V dropped 4 bases and J dropped 5; count of bases not matched to a gene: 6. The CDR3 has 15 amino acids. Germline assignment: CDR1 MDHEN and CDR2 SYDVKM. The CDR3 here is CASSSGVAGGETQYF. CDR3 sequence (DNA): TGTGCCAGCAGTTCCGGAGTAGCGGGGGGGGAGACCCAGTACTTC.

This clonotype showed up many times. The DNA for the CDR3 is TGTGCCAGCAGGGGGACAGGACTTCCCTACGAGCAGTACTTC. The encoded protein is CASRGTGLPYEQYF. This rearrangement joins TRBV6-2 or TRBV6-3 to TRBJ2-7, with 8 bases lining up with TRBD1. Germline V gives CDR1 MNHEY, CDR2 SVGEGT. V lost 6 bases, J lost 2 bases, and 6 bases stayed unmatched. The length of the CDR3 is 14 residues.

This clonotype was counted only a few times. The CDR3, as DNA: TGCAGTGCTAGCCCGGGGAATCAGCCCCAGCATTTT. Translation: CSASPGNQPQHF. V usage is TRBV20-1 and J usage is TRBJ1-5; D is unclear. This CDR3 spans 12 amino acids. The V gene's germline CDR1 is DFQATT and CDR2 SNEGSKA (reference sequence). V dropped 3 bases and J dropped 4 bases, with 7 bases sitting between them.

This clonotype was found many times. The chain carries TRBV28 and TRBJ2-7, with D uncertain. This CDR3 region has 13 residues. The germline V gene encodes CDR1 MDHEN and CDR2 SYDVKM. V shed 5 bases and J shed 2 bases, with 10 bases lying between them. The CDR3: CASSIKTAYEQYF. The CDR3 DNA follows: TGTGCCAGCAGTATCAAAACGGCCTACGAGCAGTACTTC. The entire variable domain, with the rest obtained from reference TRBV28 and TRBJ2-7, is as follows: DVKVTQSSRYLVKRTGEKVFLECVQDMDHENMFWYRQDPGLGLRLIYFSYDVKMKEKGDIPEGYSVSREKKERFSLILESASTNQTSMYLCASSIKTAYEQYFGPGTRLTVT.

The V gene is TRBV5-4, the J gene TRBJ2-7; D is possibly TRBD1 or TRBD2 (5 bases each). Trimming left V 0 bases short and J 4 bases short, with 17 bases between. Germline-derived CDR1 and CDR2 are SGHNT and YYREEE (reference sequence). The CDR3 totals 16 residues. CDR3 nucleotide sequence: TGTGCCAGCAGCTTGGACGAGGGGACCCGCATGTACGAGCAGTACTTC. This sequence encodes CASSLDEGTRMYEQYF.

This clonotype was detected a few times. The V gene is TRBV5-1, the J gene TRBJ2-2; maybe TRBD2 (6 bases). Deletions cut 0 bases from V and 3 bases from J, with 12 bases between. Germline V CDR1 and CDR2: SGHRS, YFSETQ. The CDR3 spans 16 residues. DNA for the CDR3: TGCGCCAGCAGCTTGGCCGGAGGGCTGGACACCGGGGAGCTGTTTTTT. Translating it yields CASSLAGGLDTGELFF.

The chain employs TRBV7-9 and TRBJ1-1, with a weak D call TRBD1 (6 bases). This CDR3 contains 15 residues. Trimming removed 5 bases at V and 3 bases at J, with 16 bases between. The germline V gene encodes CDR1 SEHNR and CDR2 FQNEAQ (reference sequence). CDR3 loop: CASSQKQGPDTEAFF. The CDR3 nucleotides are TGTGCCAGCAGCCAAAAACAGGGACCGGACACTGAAGCTTTCTTT.

This clonotype was seen ten or more times. The chain employs TRBV28 and TRBJ2-2; no definite D call. Germline assignment: CDR1 MDHEN and CDR2 SYDVKM. V lost 3 bases, J lost 1 base, and 6 bases lay in between. This CDR3 is 14 amino acids long. CDR3 sequence: CASSFGWNTGELFF. CDR3 DNA sequence: TGTGCCAGCAGTTTTGGCTGGAACACCGGGGAGCTGTTTTTT.

This clonotype was picked up many times. The chain is built from TRBV4-1 and TRBJ2-7; 8 nucleotides agree with TRBD2. The V gene's germline CDR1 is MGHRA and CDR2 YSYEKL. V lost 4 bases to trimming and J lost 3 bases; unmatched junction nucleotides: 8. The CDR3 is made up of 15 amino acids. The CDR3 is CASSPQPSGSYEQYF. The CDR3 DNA is TGCGCCAGCAGCCCCCAACCCAGCGGGAGCTACGAGCAGTACTTC.

The chain employs TRBV2 and TRBJ2-3; a possible D gene is TRBD2 (5 bases). Germline CDR1 and CDR2: SNHLY and FYNNEI. This CDR3 spans 14 amino acids. V was clipped by 3 bases and J by 6 bases, with 13 bases between them. CDR3 nucleotides: TGTGCCAGCAGTGAGTTGGGAGCGGCGGATACGCAGTATTTT. This gives the protein CASSELGAADTQYF.

This clonotype was seen ten or more times. The chain combines TRBV24-1 with TRBJ2-6; D unresolved. Trimming shortened V by 3 bases and J by 2 bases, and 10 bases separated the two germline ends. The germline V gene has CDR1 KGHDR and CDR2 SFDVKD. The CDR3 consists of 16 residues. CDR3 sequence reads: CATSDPRAAGANVLTF. The CDR3, as DNA: TGTGCCACCAGTGATCCTCGGGCGGCTGGGGCCAACGTCCTGACTTTC.